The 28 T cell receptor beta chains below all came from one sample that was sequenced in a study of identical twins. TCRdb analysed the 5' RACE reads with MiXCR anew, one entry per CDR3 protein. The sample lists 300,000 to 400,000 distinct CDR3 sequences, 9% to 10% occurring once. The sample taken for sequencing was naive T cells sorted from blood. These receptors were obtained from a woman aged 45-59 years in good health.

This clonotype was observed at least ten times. Here the CDR3 DNA reads TGTGCCACCAGGGAAACGACTGGAGCTTACAATGAGCAGTTCTTC. It encodes CATRETTGAYNEQFF. The chain combines TRBV10-3 with TRBJ2-1, with D possibly TRBD1 on 5 matching bases. The CDR3 sequence is 15 residues long. Germline V gives CDR1 ENHRY, CDR2 SYGVKD. The ends were cut back, 10 bases at V and 4 bases at J, with 20 bases in the middle.

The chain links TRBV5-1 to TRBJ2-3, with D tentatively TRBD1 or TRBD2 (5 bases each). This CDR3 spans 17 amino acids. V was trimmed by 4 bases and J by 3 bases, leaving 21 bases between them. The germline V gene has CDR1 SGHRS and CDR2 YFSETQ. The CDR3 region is CASSQIQEVFFTDTQYF. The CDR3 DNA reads TGCGCCAGCAGCCAAATACAGGAGGTCTTTTTTACAGATACGCAGTATTTT.

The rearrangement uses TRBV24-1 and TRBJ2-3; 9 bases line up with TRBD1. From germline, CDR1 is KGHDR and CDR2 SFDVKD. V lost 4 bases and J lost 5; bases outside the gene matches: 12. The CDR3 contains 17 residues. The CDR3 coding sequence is TGTGCCACCAGTGACCCGGACAGGGGAAGGTACGGAGATACGCAGTATTTT. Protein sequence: CATSDPDRGRYGDTQYF.

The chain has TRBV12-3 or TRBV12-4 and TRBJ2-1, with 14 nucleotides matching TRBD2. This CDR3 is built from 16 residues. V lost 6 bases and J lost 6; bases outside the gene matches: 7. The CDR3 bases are TGTGCCAGCAGCCGACTAGCGGGAGGGTGGGCCAATGAGCAGTTCTTC. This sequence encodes CASSRLAGGWANEQFF.

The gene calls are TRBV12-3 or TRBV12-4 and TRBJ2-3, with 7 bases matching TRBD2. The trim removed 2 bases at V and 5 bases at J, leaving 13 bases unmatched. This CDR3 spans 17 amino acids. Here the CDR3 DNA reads TGTGCCAGCAGTTTACTAACGCCTAGCGGATTTTTAGATACGCAGTATTTT. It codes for CASSLLTPSGFLDTQYF.

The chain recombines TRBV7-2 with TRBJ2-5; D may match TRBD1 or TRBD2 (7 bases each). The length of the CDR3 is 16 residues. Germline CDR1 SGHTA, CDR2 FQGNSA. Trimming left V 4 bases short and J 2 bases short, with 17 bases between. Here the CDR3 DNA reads TGTGCCAGCAGCTCCCGACAGGGAGGGCGTCAAGAGACCCAGTACTTC. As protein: CASSSRQGGRQETQYF.

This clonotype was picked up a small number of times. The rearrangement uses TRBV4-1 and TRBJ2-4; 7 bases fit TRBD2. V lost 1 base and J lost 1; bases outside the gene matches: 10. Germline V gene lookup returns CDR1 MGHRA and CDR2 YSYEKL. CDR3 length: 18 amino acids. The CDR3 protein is CASSQGFGSGRAKNIQYF. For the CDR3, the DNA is TGCGCCAGCAGCCAAGGGTTCGGATCCGGGAGGGCCAAAAACATTCAGTACTTC.

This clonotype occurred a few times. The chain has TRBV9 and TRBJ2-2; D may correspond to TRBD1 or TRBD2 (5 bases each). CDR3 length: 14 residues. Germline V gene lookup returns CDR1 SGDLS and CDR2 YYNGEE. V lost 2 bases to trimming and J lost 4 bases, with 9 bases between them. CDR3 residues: CASSVRGTTGELFF. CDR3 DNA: TGTGCCAGCAGCGTGAGAGGGACCACCGGGGAGCTGTTTTTT.

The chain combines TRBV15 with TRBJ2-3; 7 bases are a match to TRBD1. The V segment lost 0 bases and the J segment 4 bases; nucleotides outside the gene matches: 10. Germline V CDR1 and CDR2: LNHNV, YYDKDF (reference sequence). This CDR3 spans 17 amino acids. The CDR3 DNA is TGTGCCACCAGCAGAGATTCCAAAGGGGGCTTCGCAGATACGCAGTATTTT. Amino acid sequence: CATSRDSKGGFADTQYF. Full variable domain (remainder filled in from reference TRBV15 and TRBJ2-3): DAMVIQNPRYQVTQFGKPVTLSCSQTLNHNVMYWYQQKSSQAPKLLFHYYDKDFNNEADTPDNFQSRRPNTSFCFLDIRSPGLGDTAMYLCATSRDSKGGFADTQYFGPGTRLTVL.

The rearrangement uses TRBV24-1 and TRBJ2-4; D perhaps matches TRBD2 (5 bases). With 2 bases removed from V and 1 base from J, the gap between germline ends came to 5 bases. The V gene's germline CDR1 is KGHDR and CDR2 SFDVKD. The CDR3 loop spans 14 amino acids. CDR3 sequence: CATSDSGAKNIQYF. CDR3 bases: TGTGCCACCAGTGATTCGGGGGCCAAAAACATTCAGTACTTC.

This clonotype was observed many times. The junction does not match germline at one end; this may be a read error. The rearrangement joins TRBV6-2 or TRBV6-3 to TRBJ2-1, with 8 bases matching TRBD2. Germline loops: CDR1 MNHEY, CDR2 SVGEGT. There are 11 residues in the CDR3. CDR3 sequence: CASSSGGIEVF. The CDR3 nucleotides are TGTGCCAGCAGTTCGGGGGGGATAGAGGTCTTC.

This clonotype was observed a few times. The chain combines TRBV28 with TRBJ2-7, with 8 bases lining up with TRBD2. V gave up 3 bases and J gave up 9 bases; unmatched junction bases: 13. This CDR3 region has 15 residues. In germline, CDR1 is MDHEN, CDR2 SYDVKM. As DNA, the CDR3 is TGTGCCAGCAGTTTTAAAGCGGGAGAAGCCGGTGGGCAGTACTTC. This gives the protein CASSFKAGEAGGQYF.

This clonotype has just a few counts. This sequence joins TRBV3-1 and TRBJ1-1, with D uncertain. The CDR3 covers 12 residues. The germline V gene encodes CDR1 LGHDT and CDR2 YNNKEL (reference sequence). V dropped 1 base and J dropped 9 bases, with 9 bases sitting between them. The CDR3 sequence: CASSQGGEQAFF. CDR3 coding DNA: TGTGCCAGCAGCCAAGGGGGAGAGCAAGCTTTCTTT.

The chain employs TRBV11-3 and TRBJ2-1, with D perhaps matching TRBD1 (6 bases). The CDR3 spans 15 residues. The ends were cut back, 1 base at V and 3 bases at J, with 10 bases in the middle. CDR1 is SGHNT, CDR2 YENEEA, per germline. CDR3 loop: CASSLGDTNYNEQFF. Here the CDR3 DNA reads TGTGCCAGCAGCTTAGGGGACACCAACTACAATGAGCAGTTCTTC.

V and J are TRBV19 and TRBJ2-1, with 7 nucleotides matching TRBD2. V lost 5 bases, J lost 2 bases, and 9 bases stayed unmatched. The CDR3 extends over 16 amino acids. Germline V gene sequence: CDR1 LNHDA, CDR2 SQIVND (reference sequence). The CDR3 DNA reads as TGTGCCAGTAGTGTCCCTAGCGGCCAGGCCTACAATGAGCAGTTCTTC. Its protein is CASSVPSGQAYNEQFF.

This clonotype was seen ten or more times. The CDR3 here is CATSPRMTGLGVRLKIYEQYF. CDR3 nucleotides: TGTGCCACCAGCCCCCGGATGACAGGTCTAGGGGTAAGACTTAAAATCTACGAGCAGTACTTC. The V and J genes are TRBV15 and TRBJ2-7; D might be TRBD1 (6 bases). Deletions cut 5 bases from V and 3 bases from J, with 35 bases between. This CDR3 has 21 amino acids. The germline gives CDR1 LNHNV, CDR2 YYDKDF (reference sequence). The entire variable domain, with the rest obtained from reference TRBV15 and TRBJ2-7, is as follows: DAMVIQNPRYQVTQFGKPVTLSCSQTLNHNVMYWYQQKSSQAPKLLFHYYDKDFNNEADTPDNFQSRRPNTSFCFLDIRSPGLGDTAMYLCATSPRMTGLGVRLKIYEQYFGPGTRLTVT.

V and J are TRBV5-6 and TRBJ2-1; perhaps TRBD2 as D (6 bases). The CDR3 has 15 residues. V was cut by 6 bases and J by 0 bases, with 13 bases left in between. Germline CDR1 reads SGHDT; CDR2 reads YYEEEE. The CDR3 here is CASMRTTNSYNEQFF. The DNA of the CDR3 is TGTGCCAGCATGAGGACTACCAACTCCTACAATGAGCAGTTCTTC.

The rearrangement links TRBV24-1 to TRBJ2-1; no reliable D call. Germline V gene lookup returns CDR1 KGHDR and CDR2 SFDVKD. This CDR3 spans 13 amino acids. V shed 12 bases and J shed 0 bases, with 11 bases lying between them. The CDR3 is CAVRASSYNEQFF. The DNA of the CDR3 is TGTGCCGTTAGGGCGAGCTCCTACAATGAGCAGTTCTTC.

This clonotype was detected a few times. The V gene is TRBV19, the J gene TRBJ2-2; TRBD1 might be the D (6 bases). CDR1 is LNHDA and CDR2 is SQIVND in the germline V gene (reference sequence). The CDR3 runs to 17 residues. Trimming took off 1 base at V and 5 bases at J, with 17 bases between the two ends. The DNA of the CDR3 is TGTGCCAGTAGTATAGTTAGGCGTCTGGGGGCGACCGGGGAGCTGTTTTTT. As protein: CASSIVRRLGATGELFF.

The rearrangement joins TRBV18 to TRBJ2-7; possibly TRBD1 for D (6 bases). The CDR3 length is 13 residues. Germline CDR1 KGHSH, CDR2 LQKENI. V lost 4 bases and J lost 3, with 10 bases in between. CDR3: CASSRGPLYEQYF. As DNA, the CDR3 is TGTGCCAGCTCACGGGGGCCCCTCTACGAGCAGTACTTC.

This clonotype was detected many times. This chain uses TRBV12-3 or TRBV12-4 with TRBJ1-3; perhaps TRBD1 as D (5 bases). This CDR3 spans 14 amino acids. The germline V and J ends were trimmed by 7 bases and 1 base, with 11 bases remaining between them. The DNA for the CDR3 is TGTGCCAGCACCTATGGGGGGTCTGGAAACACCATATATTTT. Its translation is CASTYGGSGNTIYF.

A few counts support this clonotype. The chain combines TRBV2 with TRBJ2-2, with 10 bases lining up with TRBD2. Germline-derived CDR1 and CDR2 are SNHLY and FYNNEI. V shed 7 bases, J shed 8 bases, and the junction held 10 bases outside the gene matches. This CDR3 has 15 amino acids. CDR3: CASTSLAGAGGELFF. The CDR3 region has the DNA TGTGCCAGCACAAGTCTAGCGGGAGCTGGGGGGGAGCTGTTTTTT.

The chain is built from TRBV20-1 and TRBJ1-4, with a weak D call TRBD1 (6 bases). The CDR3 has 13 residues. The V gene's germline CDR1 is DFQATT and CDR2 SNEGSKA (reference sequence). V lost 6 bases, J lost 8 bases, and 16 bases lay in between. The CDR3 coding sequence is TGCAGTGCCACCTGGACAGCCGGAGAAAAACTGTTTTTT. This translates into CSATWTAGEKLFF.

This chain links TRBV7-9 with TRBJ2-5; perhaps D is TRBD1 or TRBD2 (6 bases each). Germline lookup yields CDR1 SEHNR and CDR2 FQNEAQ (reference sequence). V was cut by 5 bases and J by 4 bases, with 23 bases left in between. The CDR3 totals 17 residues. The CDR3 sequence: CASSPPRTGRGRETQYF. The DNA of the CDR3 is TGTGCCAGCAGCCCGCCCCGGACGGGACGGGGGCGAGAGACCCAGTACTTC.

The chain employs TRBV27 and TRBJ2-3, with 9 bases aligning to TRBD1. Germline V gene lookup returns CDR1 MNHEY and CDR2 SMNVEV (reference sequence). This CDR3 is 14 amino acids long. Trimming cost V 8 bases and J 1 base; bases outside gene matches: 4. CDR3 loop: CASGTGTGTDTQYF. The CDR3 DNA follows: TGTGCCAGCGGGACAGGGACGGGCACAGATACGCAGTATTTT.

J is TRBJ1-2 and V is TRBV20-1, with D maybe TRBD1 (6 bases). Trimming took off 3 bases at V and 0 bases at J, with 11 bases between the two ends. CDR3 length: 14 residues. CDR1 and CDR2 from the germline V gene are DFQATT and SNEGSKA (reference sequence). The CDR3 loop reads CSARSRGTNYGYTF. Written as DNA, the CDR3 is TGCAGTGCTAGGTCCAGGGGCACTAACTATGGCTACACCTTC.

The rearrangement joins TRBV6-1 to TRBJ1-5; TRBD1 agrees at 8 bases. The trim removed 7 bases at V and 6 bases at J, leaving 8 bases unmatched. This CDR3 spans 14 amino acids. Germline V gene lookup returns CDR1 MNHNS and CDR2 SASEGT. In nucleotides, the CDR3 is TGTGCCAGCAAACCGACAGGGGTGGTTCAGCCCCAGCATTTT. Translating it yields CASKPTGVVQPQHF.

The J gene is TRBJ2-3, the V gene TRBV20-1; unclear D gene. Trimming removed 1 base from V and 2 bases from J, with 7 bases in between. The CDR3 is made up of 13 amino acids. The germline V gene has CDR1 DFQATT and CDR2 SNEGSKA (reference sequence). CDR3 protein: CSARVGYTDTQYF. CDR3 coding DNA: TGCAGTGCTAGAGTGGGGTACACAGATACGCAGTATTTT.